The rows below give T cell receptor beta chains drawn from one sample of a study of cytomegalovirus exposure and HLA in healthy donors. TCRdb's table, derived via immunoSEQ multiplex PCR, lists solely in-frame clones and lacks some. The sample has under 75,000 clones; about 63% are singletons. Sample: PBMCs. These receptors all come from a man aged 35 to 55 in good health and CMV-seropositive. CDR3s include the opening cysteine and the closing phenylalanine or tryptophan. The D gene is left open where the match is weak. The size field is filled for only some rows; it gives once, few, many or a size class.

j_call: TRBJ1-1; clone_size: NA; v_call: TRBV19; d_call: NA; cdr3_nt: TGTGCCAGTAGTATGTACAGTAATATGAACACTGAAGCTTTCTTT; cdr3_aa: CASSMYSNMNTEAFF
j_call: TRBJ2-6; clone_size: NA; v_call: TRBV14; d_call: NA; cdr3_nt: TGTGCCAGCAGCCCTACCTTGGAGTACTCTGGGGCCAACGTCCTGACTTTC; cdr3_aa: CASSPTLEYSGANVLTF
j_call: TRBJ2-5; clone_size: NA; v_call: TRBV2; d_call: TRBD1; cdr3_nt: TGTGCCAGCAGCGCGACAGGGGCTCTACAAGAGACCCAGTACTTC; cdr3_aa: CASSATGALQETQYF
j_call: TRBJ1-1; clone_size: NA; v_call: TRBV18; d_call: TRBD1; cdr3_nt: TGTGCCAGCTCACCACGGACAGGGGTGAACACTGAAGCTTTCTTT; cdr3_aa: CASSPRTGVNTEAFF
j_call: TRBJ1-1; clone_size: NA; v_call: TRBV10-2; d_call: NA; cdr3_nt: TGCGCCAGCAGTGAATTGCTACGACACTCTGTCGACACTGAAGCTTTCTTT; cdr3_aa: CASSELLRHSVDTEAFF
j_call: TRBJ1-1; clone_size: NA; v_call: TRBV7-3; d_call: NA; cdr3_nt: TGTGCCAGCAGCTTAGACAGCAACACTGAAGCTTTCTTT; cdr3_aa: CASSLDSNTEAFF
j_call: TRBJ2-3; clone_size: NA; v_call: TRBV7-8; d_call: NA; cdr3_nt: TGTGCCAGCAGCTTACCAGGGGGCACAGATACGCAGTATTTT; cdr3_aa: CASSLPGGTDTQYF
j_call: TRBJ2-7; clone_size: few; v_call: TRBV19; d_call: TRBD1; cdr3_nt: TGTGCCAGTAGTCCGGGACAGGGGGGCTACGAGCAGTACTTC; cdr3_aa: CASSPGQGGYEQYF
j_call: TRBJ2-7; clone_size: NA; v_call: TRBV4-1; d_call: NA; cdr3_nt: TGCGCCAGCAGCCAAGGGACTCCCTACGAGCAGTACTTC; cdr3_aa: CASSQGTPYEQYF
j_call: TRBJ2-2; clone_size: NA; v_call: TRBV4-3; d_call: NA; cdr3_nt: TGCGCCAGCAGCGAAAGGGTCGACAGGACAACGAACACCGGGGAGCTGTTTTTT; cdr3_aa: CASSERVDRTTNTGELFF
j_call: TRBJ1-4; clone_size: NA; v_call: TRBV4-2; d_call: TRBD1; cdr3_nt: TGTGCCAGCAGCCATCCGGACAGGGCGTCTTTTGCAACTAATGAAAAACTGTTTTTT; cdr3_aa: CASSHPDRASFATNEKLFF
j_call: TRBJ2-6; clone_size: NA; v_call: TRBV9; d_call: TRBD2; cdr3_nt: TGTGCCAGCAGTTCGGGGGGGACATCGCGCTCTGGGGCCAACGTCCTGACTTTC; cdr3_aa: CASSSGGTSRSGANVLTF
j_call: TRBJ2-1; clone_size: NA; v_call: TRBV6-1; d_call: NA; cdr3_nt: TGTGCCAGTTTTGGGAGGGGGGGTTCGCCTGAGCAGTTCTTC; cdr3_aa: CASFGRGGSPEQFF
j_call: TRBJ2-5; clone_size: NA; v_call: TRBV18; d_call: NA; cdr3_nt: TGTGCCAGCTCACCAAGTGACAGAACCCAAGAGACCCAGTACTTC; cdr3_aa: CASSPSDRTQETQYF
j_call: TRBJ2-5; clone_size: few; v_call: TRBV30; d_call: TRBD1; cdr3_nt: TGTGCCTGGACCCACAACAGGGGGCGGGAGACCCAGTACTTC; cdr3_aa: CAWTHNRGRETQYF
j_call: TRBJ2-5; clone_size: NA; v_call: TRBV9; d_call: NA; cdr3_nt: TGTGCCAGCAGCGTAGAGGGGCAGAGAGGAGAGACCCAGTACTTC; cdr3_aa: CASSVEGQRGETQYF
j_call: TRBJ1-2; clone_size: NA; v_call: TRBV5-6; d_call: NA; cdr3_nt: TGTGCCAGCAGCTGGGGAGGGGGGCCCACTAACTATGGCTACACCTTC; cdr3_aa: CASSWGGGPTNYGYTF
j_call: TRBJ2-7; clone_size: NA; v_call: TRBV5-1; d_call: NA; cdr3_nt: TGCGCCAGCAGCTTAATTTCCCCGGGGACGCGGGGCTACGAGCAGTACTTC; cdr3_aa: CASSLISPGTRGYEQYF
j_call: TRBJ2-7; clone_size: NA; v_call: TRBV4-1; d_call: TRBD2; cdr3_nt: TGCGCCAGCAGCCCACCCAACAGCGGGGCAAACGAGCAGTACTTC; cdr3_aa: CASSPPNSGANEQYF
j_call: TRBJ1-1; clone_size: NA; v_call: TRBV6-5; d_call: NA; cdr3_nt: TGTGCCAGCAGTCACGGGACAAACACTGAAGCTTTCTTT; cdr3_aa: CASSHGTNTEAFF
j_call: TRBJ1-5; clone_size: many; v_call: TRBV10-3; d_call: NA; cdr3_nt: TGTGCCATCAGTGAGTCTCGGGGGGATCAGCCCCAGCATTTT; cdr3_aa: CAISESRGDQPQHF
j_call: TRBJ2-5; clone_size: NA; v_call: TRBV5-6; d_call: NA; cdr3_nt: TGTGCCAGCAAGCGCGTGGATGCACAACAAGAGACCCAGTACTTC; cdr3_aa: CASKRVDAQQETQYF
j_call: TRBJ1-3; clone_size: NA; v_call: TRBV2; d_call: NA; cdr3_nt: TGTGCCAGCAGTGAGAGGCCCAACGAAAGAAACACCATATATTTT; cdr3_aa: CASSERPNERNTIYF
j_call: TRBJ2-7; clone_size: NA; v_call: TRBV7-9; d_call: TRBD1; cdr3_nt: TGTGCCAGCAGCTTAGATGGCAGGGGGCCCGAGCAGTACTTC; cdr3_aa: CASSLDGRGPEQYF
j_call: TRBJ2-2; clone_size: few; v_call: TRBV13; d_call: NA; cdr3_nt: TGTGCCAGCAGCTCCGGGACACTGAACACCGGGGAGCTGTTTTTT; cdr3_aa: CASSSGTLNTGELFF
j_call: TRBJ2-7; clone_size: few; v_call: TRBV5-6; d_call: NA; cdr3_nt: TGTGCCAGCAGCTTTAGACTGGGGCAATCTCTCTACTACGAGCAGTACTTC; cdr3_aa: CASSFRLGQSLYYEQYF
j_call: TRBJ2-5; clone_size: NA; v_call: TRBV29-1; d_call: TRBD2; cdr3_nt: TGCAGCGTTGCGGGGCGGGAGTTGGGAGAGACCCAGTACTTC; cdr3_aa: CSVAGRELGETQYF
j_call: TRBJ2-5; clone_size: NA; v_call: TRBV7-7; d_call: TRBD2; cdr3_nt: TGTGCTAGCAGCTCCGAGGGACTAGCGGGCGGGGAGACCCAGTACTTC; cdr3_aa: CASSSEGLAGGETQYF